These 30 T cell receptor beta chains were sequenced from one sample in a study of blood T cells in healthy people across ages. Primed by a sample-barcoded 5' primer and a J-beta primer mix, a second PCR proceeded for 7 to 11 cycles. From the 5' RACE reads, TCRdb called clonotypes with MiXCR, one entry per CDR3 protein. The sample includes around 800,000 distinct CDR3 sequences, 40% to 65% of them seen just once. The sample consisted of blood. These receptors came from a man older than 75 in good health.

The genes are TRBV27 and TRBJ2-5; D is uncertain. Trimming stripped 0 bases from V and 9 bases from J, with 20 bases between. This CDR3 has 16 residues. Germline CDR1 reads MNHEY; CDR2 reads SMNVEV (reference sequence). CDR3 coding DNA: TGTGCCAGCAGTTTATCCCATATAACGCTCCTTGAGGCCCAGTACTTC. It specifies CASSLSHITLLEAQYF.

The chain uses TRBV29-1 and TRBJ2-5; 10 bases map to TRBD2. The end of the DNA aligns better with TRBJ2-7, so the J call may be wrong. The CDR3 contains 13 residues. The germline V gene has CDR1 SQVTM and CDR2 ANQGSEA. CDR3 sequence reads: CSVLAGLGYEQYF. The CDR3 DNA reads TGCAGCGTACTAGCGGGGTTAGGCTACGAGCAGTACTTC.

The CDR3 region is CSVEDPRTGGDEQYF. The DNA of the CDR3 is TGCAGCGTTGAAGATCCCCGGACAGGGGGCGACGAGCAGTACTTC. The V gene is TRBV29-1, the J gene TRBJ2-4; 11 nucleotides line up with TRBD1. TRBJ2-7 matches the DNA end more closely, so the J call is doubtful. The length of the CDR3 is 15 residues. Germline V lookup: CDR1 SQVTM, CDR2 ANQGSEA.

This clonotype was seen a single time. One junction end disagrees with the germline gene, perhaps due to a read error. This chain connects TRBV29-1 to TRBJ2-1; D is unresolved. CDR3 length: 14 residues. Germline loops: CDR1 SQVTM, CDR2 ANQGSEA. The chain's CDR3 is CNVQATSSYNEQFF. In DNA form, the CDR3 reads TGCAACGTTCAGGCGACGAGCTCCTACAATGAGCAGTTCTTC.

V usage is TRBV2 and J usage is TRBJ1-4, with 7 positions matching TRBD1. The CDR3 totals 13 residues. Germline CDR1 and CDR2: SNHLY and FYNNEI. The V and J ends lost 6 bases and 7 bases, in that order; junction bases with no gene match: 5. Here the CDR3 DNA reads TGTGCCAGCAGGAGGACAGGAGGTGAAAAACTGTTTTTT. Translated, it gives CASRRTGGEKLFF.

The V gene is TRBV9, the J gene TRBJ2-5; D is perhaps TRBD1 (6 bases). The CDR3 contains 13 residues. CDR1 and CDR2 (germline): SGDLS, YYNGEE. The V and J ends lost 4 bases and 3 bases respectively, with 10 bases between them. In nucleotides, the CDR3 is TGTGCCAGCAGCTACCGGGACAAAGAGACCCAGTACTTC. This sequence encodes CASSYRDKETQYF.

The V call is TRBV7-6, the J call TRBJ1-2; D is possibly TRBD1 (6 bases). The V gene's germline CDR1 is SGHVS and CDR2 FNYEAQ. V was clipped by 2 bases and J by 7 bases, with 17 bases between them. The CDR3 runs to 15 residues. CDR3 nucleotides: TGTGCCAGCAGCTTATTTAGGGGGAGGAACACTGGCTACACCTTC. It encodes CASSLFRGRNTGYTF. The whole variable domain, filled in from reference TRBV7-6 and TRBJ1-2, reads GAGVSQSPRYKVTKRGQDVALRCDPISGHVSLYWYRQALGQGPEFLTYFNYEAQQDKSGLPNDRFSAERPEGSISTLTIQRTEQRDSAMYRCASSLFRGRNTGYTFGSGTRLTVV.

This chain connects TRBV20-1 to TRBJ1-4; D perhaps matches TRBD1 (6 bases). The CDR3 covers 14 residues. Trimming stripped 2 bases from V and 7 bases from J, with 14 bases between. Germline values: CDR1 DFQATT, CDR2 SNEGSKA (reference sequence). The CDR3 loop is CSARSSTGTEKLFF. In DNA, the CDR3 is TGCAGTGCTAGATCCTCGACAGGCACTGAAAAACTGTTTTTT.

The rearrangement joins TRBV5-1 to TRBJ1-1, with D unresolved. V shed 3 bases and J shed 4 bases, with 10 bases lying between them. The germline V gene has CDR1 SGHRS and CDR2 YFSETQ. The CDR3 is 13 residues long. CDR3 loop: CASSCSGVTEAFF. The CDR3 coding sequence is TGCGCCAGCAGCTGCTCGGGAGTCACTGAAGCTTTCTTT.

The CDR3 region has the DNA TGTGCCAGCAGTGCTTCCTTGGGGGGCTACACCTTC. Translated: CASSASLGGYTF. The chain joins TRBV12-3 or TRBV12-4 to TRBJ1-2; no firm D call. With 5 bases removed from V and 8 bases from J, the gap between germline ends came to 12 bases. The CDR3 sequence is 12 residues long.

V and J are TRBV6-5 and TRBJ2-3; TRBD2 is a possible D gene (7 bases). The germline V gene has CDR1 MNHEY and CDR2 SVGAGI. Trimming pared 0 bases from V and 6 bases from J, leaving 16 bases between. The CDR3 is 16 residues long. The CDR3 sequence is CASSYSGLSGVDTQYF. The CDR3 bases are TGTGCCAGCAGTTACTCGGGACTATCAGGGGTTGATACGCAGTATTTT.

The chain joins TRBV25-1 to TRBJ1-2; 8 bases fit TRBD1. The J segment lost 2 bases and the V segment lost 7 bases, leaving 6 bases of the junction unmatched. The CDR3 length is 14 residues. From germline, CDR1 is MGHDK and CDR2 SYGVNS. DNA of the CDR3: TGTGCCAGCATCCCGACAGGGGAAAACTATGGCTACACCTTC. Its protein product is CASIPTGENYGYTF.

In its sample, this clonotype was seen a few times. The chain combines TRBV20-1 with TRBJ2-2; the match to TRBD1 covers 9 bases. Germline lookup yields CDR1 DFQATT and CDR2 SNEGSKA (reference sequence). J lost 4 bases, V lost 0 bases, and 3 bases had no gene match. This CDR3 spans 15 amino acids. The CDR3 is CSAREDRGATGELFF. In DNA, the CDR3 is TGCAGTGCTAGAGAGGACAGGGGTGCCACCGGGGAGCTGTTTTTT.

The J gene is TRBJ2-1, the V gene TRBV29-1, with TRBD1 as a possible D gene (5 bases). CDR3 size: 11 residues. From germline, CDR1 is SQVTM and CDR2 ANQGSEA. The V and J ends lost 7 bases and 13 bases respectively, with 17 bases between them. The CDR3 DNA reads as TGCAGCGGACAGTTCAAAGAGACCCAGTTCTTC. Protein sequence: CSGQFKETQFF.

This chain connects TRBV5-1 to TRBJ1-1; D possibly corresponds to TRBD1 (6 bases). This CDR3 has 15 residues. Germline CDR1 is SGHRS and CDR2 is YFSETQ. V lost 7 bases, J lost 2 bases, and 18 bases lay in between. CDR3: CASHREIPTNTEAFF. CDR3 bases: TGCGCCAGCCACAGGGAGATCCCCACAAACACTGAAGCTTTCTTT.

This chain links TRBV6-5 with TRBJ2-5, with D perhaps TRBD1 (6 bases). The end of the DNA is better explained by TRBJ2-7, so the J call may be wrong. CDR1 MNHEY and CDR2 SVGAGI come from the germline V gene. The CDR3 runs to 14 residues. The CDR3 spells CASRMDSLRYEQYF. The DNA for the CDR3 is TGTGCCAGCAGAATGGACAGTTTGAGGTACGAGCAGTACTTC.

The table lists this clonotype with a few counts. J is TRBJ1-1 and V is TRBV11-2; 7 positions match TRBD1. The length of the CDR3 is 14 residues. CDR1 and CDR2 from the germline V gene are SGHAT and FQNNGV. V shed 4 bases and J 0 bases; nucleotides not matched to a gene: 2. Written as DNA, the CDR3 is TGTGCCAGCAGCTCCGACAGGGTGAACACTGAAGCTTTCTTT. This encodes CASSSDRVNTEAFF.

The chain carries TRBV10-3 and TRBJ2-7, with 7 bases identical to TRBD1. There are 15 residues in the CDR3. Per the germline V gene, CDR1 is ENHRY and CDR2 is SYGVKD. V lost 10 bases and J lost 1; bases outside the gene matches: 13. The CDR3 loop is CATKGKGATSYEQYF. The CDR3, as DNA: TGTGCCACGAAGGGAAAGGGGGCGACTTCCTACGAGCAGTACTTC.

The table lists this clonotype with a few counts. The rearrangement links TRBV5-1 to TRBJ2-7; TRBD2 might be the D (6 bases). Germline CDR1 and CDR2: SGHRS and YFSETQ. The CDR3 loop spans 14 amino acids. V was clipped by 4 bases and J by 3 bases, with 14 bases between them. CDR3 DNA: TGCGCCAGCAGCCATAGACTAGGGAGCTACGAGCAGTACTTC. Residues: CASSHRLGSYEQYF.

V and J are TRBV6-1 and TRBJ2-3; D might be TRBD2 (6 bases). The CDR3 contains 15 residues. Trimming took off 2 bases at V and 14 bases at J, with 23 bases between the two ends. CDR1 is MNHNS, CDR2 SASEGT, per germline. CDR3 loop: CASSELSNGAGSAYF. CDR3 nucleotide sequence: TGTGCCAGCAGTGAACTATCCAACGGGGCGGGAAGCGCGTATTTT.

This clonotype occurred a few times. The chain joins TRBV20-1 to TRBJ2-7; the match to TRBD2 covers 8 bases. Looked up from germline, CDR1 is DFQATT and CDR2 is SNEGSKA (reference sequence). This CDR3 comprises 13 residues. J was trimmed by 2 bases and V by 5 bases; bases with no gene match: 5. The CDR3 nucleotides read TGCAGTGCTGTTCCAGCGGGAGCCTACGAGCAGTACTTC. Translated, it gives CSAVPAGAYEQYF.

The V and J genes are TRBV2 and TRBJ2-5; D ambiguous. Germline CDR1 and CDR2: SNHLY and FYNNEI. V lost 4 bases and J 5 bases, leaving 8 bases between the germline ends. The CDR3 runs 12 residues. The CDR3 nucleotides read TGTGCCAGCAGTGGGAACGTGGAGACCCAGTACTTC. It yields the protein CASSGNVETQYF.

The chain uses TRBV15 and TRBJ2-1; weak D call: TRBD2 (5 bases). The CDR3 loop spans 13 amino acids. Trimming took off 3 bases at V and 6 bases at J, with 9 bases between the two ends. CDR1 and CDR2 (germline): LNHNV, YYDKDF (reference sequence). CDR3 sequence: CATSSAEANEQFF. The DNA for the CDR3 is TGTGCCACCAGCAGCGCGGAGGCCAATGAGCAGTTCTTC.

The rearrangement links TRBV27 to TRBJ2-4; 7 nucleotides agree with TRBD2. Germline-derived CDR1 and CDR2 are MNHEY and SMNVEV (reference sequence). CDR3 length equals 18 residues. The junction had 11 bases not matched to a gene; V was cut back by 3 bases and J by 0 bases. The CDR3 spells CASSFRGSRGLAKNIQYF. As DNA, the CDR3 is TGTGCCAGCAGTTTTAGGGGTTCGCGGGGGTTAGCCAAAAACATTCAGTACTTC.

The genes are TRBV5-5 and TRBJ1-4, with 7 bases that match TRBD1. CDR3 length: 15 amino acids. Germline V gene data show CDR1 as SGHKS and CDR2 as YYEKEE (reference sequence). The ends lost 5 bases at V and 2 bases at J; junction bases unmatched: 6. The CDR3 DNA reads TGTGCCAGCAGATCAGGGGGGTTGACTAATGAAAAACTGTTTTTT. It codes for CASRSGGLTNEKLFF.

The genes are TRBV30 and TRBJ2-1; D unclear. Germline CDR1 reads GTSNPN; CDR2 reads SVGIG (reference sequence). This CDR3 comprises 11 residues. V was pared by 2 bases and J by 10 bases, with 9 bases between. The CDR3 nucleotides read TGTGCCTGGAGTACGTCGATGGAGCAGTTCTTC. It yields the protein CAWSTSMEQFF. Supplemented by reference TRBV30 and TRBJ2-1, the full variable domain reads SQTIHQWPATLVQPVGSPLSLECTVEGTSNPNLYWYRQAAGRGLQLLFYSVGIGQISSEVPQNLSASRPQDRQFILSSKKLLLSDSGFYLCAWSTSMEQFFGPGTRLTVL.

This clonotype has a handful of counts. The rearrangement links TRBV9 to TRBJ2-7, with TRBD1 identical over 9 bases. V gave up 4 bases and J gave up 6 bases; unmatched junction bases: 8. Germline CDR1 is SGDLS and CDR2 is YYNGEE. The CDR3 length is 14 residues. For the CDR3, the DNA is TGTGCCAGCAGCCAACCGGGACAGGGTACCGAGCAGTACTTC. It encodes CASSQPGQGTEQYF.

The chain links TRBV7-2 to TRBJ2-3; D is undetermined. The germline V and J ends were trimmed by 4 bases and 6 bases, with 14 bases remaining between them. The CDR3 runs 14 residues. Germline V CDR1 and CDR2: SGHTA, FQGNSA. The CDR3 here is CASSSSTGEDTQYF. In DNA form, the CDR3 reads TGTGCCAGCAGCTCATCGACTGGAGAGGATACGCAGTATTTT. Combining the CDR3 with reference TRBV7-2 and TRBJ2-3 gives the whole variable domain GAGVSQSPSNKVTEKGKDVELRCDPISGHTALYWYRQSLGQGLEFLIYFQGNSAPDKSGLPSDRFSAERTGGSVSTLTIQRTQQEDSAVYLCASSSSTGEDTQYFGPGTRLTVL.

CDR3 sequence: CSASIRQPGSDTQYF. Here the CDR3 DNA reads TGCAGTGCTAGTATAAGGCAGCCGGGGTCAGATACGCAGTATTTT. This chain uses TRBV20-1 with TRBJ2-3; weak D call: TRBD2 (5 bases). V was pared by 3 bases and J by 4 bases, with 17 bases between. This CDR3 has 15 amino acids. In germline, CDR1 is DFQATT, CDR2 SNEGSKA (reference sequence).

The CDR3 coding sequence is TGTGCCAGCAGCTTAATTGAGGGACAGGAGCCGAACGAGCAGTACTTC. It specifies CASSLIEGQEPNEQYF. The chain is built from TRBV7-8 and TRBJ2-7; 8 bases are a match to TRBD1. Germline V CDR1 and CDR2: SGHVS, FQNEAQ. After removal of 2 bases from V and 5 bases from J, the junction contained 11 bases not matched to a gene. The CDR3 has 16 residues.